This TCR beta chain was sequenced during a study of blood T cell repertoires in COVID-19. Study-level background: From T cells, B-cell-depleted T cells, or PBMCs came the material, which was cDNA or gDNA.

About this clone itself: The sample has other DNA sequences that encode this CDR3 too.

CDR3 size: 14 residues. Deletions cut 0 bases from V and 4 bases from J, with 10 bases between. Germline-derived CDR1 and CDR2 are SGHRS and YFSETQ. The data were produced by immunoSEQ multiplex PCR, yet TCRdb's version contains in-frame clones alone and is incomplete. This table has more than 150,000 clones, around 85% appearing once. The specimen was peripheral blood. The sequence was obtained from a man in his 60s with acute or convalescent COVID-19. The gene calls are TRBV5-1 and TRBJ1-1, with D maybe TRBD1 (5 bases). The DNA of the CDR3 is TGCGCCAGCAGCTTGGCTTTGGGGGGCACTGAAGCTTTCTTT. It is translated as CASSLALGGTEAFF.